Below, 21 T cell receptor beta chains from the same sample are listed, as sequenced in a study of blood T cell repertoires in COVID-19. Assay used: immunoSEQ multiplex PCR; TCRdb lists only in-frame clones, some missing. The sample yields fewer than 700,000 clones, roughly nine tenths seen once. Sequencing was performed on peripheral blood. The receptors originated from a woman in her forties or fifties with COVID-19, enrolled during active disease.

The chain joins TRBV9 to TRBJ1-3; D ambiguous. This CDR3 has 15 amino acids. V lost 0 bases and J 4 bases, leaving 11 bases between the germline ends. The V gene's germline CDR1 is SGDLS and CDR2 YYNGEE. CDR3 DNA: TGTGCCAGCAGCGTAGGCACTTTAAGAGGAAACACCATATATTTT. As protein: CASSVGTLRGNTIYF.

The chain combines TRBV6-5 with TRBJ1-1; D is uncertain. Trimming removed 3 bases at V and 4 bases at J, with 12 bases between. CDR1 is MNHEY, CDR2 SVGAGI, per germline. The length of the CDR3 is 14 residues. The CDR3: CASSYQARGTEAFF. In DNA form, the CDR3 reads TGTGCCAGCAGTTATCAAGCTAGAGGCACTGAAGCTTTCTTT.

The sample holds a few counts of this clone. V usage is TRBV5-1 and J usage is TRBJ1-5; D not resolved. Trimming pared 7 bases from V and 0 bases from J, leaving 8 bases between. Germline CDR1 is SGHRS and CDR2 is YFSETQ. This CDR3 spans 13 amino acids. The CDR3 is CASRGDSNQPQHF. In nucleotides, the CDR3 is TGCGCCAGCCGCGGGGATAGCAATCAGCCCCAGCATTTT. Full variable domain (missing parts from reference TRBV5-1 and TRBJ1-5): KAGVTQTPRYLIKTRGQQVTLSCSPISGHRSVSWYQQTPGQGLQFLFEYFSETQRNKGNFPGRFSGRQFSNSRSEMNVSTLELGDSALYLCASRGDSNQPQHFGDGTRLSIL.

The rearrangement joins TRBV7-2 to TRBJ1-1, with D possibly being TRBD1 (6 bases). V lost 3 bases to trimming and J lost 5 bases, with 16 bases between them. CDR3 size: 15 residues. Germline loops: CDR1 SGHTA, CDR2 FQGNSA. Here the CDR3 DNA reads TGTGCCAGCAGCTTCACCGGGACAAGGAGGACTGAAGCTTTCTTT. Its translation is CASSFTGTRRTEAFF.

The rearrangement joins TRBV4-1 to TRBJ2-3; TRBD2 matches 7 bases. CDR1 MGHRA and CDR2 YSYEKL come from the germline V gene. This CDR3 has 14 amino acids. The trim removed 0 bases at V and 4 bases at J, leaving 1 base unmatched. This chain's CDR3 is CASSQDGRADTQYF. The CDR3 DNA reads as TGCGCCAGCAGCCAAGATGGGAGGGCAGATACGCAGTATTTT.

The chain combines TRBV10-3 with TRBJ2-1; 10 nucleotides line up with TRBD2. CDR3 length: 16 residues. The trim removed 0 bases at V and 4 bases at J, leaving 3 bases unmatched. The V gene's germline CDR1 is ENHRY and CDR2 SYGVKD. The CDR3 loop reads CAISESERGGYNEQFF. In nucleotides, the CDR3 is TGTGCCATCAGTGAGTCTGAGCGGGGGGGGTACAATGAGCAGTTCTTC.

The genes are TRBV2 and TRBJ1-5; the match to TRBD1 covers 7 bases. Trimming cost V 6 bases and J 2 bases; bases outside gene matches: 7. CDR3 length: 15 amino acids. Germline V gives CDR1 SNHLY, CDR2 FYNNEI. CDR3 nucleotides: TGTGCCAGCAGCCCCCAAACAGGGGGCAATCAGCCCCAGCATTTT. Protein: CASSPQTGGNQPQHF.

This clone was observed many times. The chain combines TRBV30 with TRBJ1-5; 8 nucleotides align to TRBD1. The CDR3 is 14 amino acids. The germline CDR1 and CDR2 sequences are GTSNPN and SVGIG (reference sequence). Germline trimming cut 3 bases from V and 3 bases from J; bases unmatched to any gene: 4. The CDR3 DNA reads TGTGCCTGGAGCCGGACAGGGTTCAATCAGCCCCAGCATTTT. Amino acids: CAWSRTGFNQPQHF.

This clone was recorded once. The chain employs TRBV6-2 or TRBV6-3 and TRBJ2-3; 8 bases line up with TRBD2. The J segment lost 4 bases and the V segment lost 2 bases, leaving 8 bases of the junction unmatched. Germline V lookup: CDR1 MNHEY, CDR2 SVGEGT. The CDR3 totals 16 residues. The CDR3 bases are TGTGCCAGCAGTTACCACAGAGGACTAGCAGCAGATACGCAGTATTTT. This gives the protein CASSYHRGLAADTQYF.

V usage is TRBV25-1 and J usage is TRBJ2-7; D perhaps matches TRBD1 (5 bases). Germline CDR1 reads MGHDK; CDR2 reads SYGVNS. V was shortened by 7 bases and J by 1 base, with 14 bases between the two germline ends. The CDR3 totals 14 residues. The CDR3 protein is CASKGAGLSYEQYF. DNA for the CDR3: TGTGCCAGCAAAGGGGCAGGGTTGTCCTACGAGCAGTACTTC.

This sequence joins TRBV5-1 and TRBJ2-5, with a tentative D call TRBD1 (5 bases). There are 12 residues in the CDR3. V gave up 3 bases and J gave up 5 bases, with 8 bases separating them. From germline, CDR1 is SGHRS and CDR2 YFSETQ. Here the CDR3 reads CASSSGLETQYF. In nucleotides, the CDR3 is TGCGCCAGCAGCTCAGGGTTGGAGACCCAGTACTTC.

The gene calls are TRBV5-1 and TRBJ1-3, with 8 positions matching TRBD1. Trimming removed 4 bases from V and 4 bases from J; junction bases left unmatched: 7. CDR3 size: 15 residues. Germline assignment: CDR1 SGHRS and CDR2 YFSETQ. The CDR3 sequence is CASSPPGDRGNTIYF. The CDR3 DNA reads TGCGCCAGCAGCCCCCCAGGGGACAGGGGAAACACCATATATTTT. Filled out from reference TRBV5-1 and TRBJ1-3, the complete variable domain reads KAGVTQTPRYLIKTRGQQVTLSCSPISGHRSVSWYQQTPGQGLQFLFEYFSETQRNKGNFPGRFSGRQFSNSRSEMNVSTLELGDSALYLCASSPPGDRGNTIYFGEGSWLTVV.

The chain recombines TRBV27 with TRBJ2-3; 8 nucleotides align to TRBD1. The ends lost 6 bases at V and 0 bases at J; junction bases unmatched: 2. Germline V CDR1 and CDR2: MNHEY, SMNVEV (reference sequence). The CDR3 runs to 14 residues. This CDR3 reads CASRPGGSTDTQYF. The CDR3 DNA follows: TGTGCCAGCAGACCAGGGGGCAGCACAGATACGCAGTATTTT.

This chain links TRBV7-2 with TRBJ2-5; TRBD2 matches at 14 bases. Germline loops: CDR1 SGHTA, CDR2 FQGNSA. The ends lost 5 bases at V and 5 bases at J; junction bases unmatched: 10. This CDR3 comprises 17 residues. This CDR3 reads CASSGFGLAGGIETQYF. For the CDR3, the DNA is TGTGCCAGCAGCGGGTTCGGACTAGCGGGGGGCATCGAGACCCAGTACTTC. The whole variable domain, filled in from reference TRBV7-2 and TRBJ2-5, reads GAGVSQSPSNKVTEKGKDVELRCDPISGHTALYWYRQSLGQGLEFLIYFQGNSAPDKSGLPSDRFSAERTGGSVSTLTIQRTQQEDSAVYLCASSGFGLAGGIETQYFGPGTRLLVL.

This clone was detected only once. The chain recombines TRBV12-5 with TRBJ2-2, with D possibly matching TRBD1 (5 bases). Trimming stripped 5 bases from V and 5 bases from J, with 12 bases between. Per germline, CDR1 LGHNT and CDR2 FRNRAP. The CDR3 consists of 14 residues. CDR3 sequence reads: CASGRAGRTGELFF. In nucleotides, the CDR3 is TGTGCTAGTGGTCGGGCAGGGCGGACCGGGGAGCTGTTTTTT.

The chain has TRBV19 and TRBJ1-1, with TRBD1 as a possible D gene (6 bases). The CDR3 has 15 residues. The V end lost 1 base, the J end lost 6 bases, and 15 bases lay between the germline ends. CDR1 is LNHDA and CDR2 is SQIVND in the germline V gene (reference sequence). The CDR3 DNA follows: TGTGCCAGTAGTATAGTCGGGGGCGGGAGTCCTGAAGCTTTCTTT. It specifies CASSIVGGGSPEAFF.

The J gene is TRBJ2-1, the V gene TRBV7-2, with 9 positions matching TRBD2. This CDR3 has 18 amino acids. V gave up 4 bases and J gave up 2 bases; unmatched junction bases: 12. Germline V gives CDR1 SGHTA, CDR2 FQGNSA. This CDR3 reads CASSSQPAAGGPYNEQFF. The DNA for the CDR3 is TGTGCCAGCAGCTCCCAGCCAGCTGCGGGGGGGCCCTACAATGAGCAGTTCTTC.

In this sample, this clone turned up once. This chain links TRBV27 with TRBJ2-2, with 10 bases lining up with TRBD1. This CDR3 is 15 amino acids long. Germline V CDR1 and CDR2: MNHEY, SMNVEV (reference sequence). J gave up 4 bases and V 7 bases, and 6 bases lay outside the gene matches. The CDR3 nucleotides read TGTGCCAGCATCGGGGGGACAGGGGTCACCGGGGAGCTGTTTTTT. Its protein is CASIGGTGVTGELFF.

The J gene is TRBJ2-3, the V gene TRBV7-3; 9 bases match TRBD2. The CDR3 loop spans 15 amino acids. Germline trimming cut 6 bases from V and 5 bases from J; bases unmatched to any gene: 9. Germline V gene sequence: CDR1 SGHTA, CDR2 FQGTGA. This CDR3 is CASSLSLAGKDTQYF. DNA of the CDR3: TGTGCCAGCAGTCTTTCACTAGCGGGCAAAGATACGCAGTATTTT.

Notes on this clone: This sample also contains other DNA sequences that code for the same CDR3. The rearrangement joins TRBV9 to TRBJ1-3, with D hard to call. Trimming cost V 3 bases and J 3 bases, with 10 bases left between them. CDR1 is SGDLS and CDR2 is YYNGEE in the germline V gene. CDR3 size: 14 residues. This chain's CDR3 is CASSGGGSGNTIYF. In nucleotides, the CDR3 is TGTGCCAGCAGCGGGGGAGGGAGTGGAAACACCATATATTTT.

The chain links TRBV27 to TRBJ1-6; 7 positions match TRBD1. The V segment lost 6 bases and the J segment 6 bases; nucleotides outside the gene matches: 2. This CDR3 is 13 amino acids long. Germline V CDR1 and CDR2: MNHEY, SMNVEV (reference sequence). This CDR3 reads CASRGTANSPLHF. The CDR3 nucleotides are TGTGCCAGCAGGGGGACAGCTAATTCACCCCTCCACTTT.